These T cell receptor beta chains were read from a single sample in a study of graft-versus-host responses after intestinal transplantation. These receptors' antigens are unknown. The table came from immunoSEQ multiplex PCR; TCRdb's copy has only in-frame clones and leaves some out. The table lists about 94,000 clones, 90% to 95% of them singletons. The sample here was unstimulated CD8+ T cells sorted from spleen or lymph node cells, taken before intestinal transplant. These receptors were taken from a human donor who received an intestinal transplant. Each CDR3 is given with its conserved first and last residue. Fields, in order: J gene, CDR3 length, V gene, D gene, clone size, CDR3 DNA, CDR3 protein. The D gene is left open where the match is weak. The size of a clone is reported for some rows only, either as once, few or many, or as a class for expanded clones.

J gene: TRBJ1-2; CDR3 length: 13; V gene: TRBV2; D gene: TRBD1; clone size: -; CDR3 DNA: TGTGCCAGCAGTACAGGGGACGGCTATGGCTACACCTTC; CDR3 protein: CASSTGDGYGYTF
J gene: TRBJ1-2; CDR3 length: 13; V gene: TRBV4-1; D gene: -; clone size: -; CDR3 DNA: TGCGCCAGCAGCCCTGGACGGGGCTATGGCTACACCTTC; CDR3 protein: CASSPGRGYGYTF
J gene: TRBJ2-1; CDR3 length: 16; V gene: TRBV13; D gene: -; clone size: -; CDR3 DNA: TGTGCCAGCAGCCCCCATAGCGGATTCTCCTACAATGAGCAGTTCTTC; CDR3 protein: CASSPHSGFSYNEQFF
J gene: TRBJ2-1; CDR3 length: 14; V gene: TRBV4-1; D gene: -; clone size: -; CDR3 DNA: TGCGCCAGCAGCCCCCGGGACAAAGAAAAGGAGCAGTTCTTC; CDR3 protein: CASSPRDKEKEQFF
J gene: TRBJ2-3; CDR3 length: 15; V gene: TRBV10-1; D gene: -; clone size: -; CDR3 DNA: TGCGCCAGCAGTGAAACAGTCATGGGCACAGATACGCAGTATTTT; CDR3 protein: CASSETVMGTDTQYF
J gene: TRBJ2-1; CDR3 length: 15; V gene: TRBV4-3; D gene: TRBD1; clone size: -; CDR3 DNA: TGCGCCAGCAGCCCCTCCGGGACAGGGGTCAATGAGCAGTTCTTC; CDR3 protein: CASSPSGTGVNEQFF
J gene: TRBJ2-3; CDR3 length: 16; V gene: TRBV27; D gene: TRBD1; clone size: -; CDR3 DNA: TGTGCCAGCAGCCTCGAGGGGGCCCTTAGCACAGATACGCAGTATTTT; CDR3 protein: CASSLEGALSTDTQYF
J gene: TRBJ2-3; CDR3 length: 16; V gene: TRBV6-6; D gene: TRBD2; clone size: -; CDR3 DNA: TGTGCCAGCAGTTACTCTCCTAGCGGGATTGTAGATACGCAGTATTTT; CDR3 protein: CASSYSPSGIVDTQYF
J gene: TRBJ2-7; CDR3 length: 13; V gene: TRBV5-1; D gene: -; clone size: once; CDR3 DNA: TGCGCCAGCAGCTTGGAGCTAGCCTACGAGCAGTACTTC; CDR3 protein: CASSLELAYEQYF
J gene: TRBJ1-2; CDR3 length: 13; V gene: TRBV30; D gene: TRBD1; clone size: -; CDR3 DNA: TGTGCCTGGTGCCATGGGACAGGGGATGGCTACACCTTC; CDR3 protein: CAWCHGTGDGYTF
J gene: TRBJ2-7; CDR3 length: 15; V gene: TRBV4-1; D gene: TRBD2; clone size: -; CDR3 DNA: TGCGCCAGCAGCCAAGACCCGAGCGGGACCTACGAGCAGTACTTC; CDR3 protein: CASSQDPSGTYEQYF
J gene: TRBJ2-7; CDR3 length: 14; V gene: TRBV19; D gene: TRBD1; clone size: -; CDR3 DNA: TGTGCCAGTAGCCCCGGGACAGGATCCTACGAGCAGTACTTC; CDR3 protein: CASSPGTGSYEQYF
J gene: TRBJ1-4; CDR3 length: 15; V gene: TRBV5-1; D gene: -; clone size: few; CDR3 DNA: TGCGCCAGCAGCCCCCTATACGGTTTCGATGAAAAACTGTTTTTT; CDR3 protein: CASSPLYGFDEKLFF
J gene: TRBJ1-3; CDR3 length: 14; V gene: TRBV5-1; D gene: -; clone size: -; CDR3 DNA: TGCGCCAGCAGCTTGGAGGTCTCCGGAGACACCATATATTTT; CDR3 protein: CASSLEVSGDTIYF
J gene: TRBJ1-6; CDR3 length: 14; V gene: TRBV5-1; D gene: -; clone size: -; CDR3 DNA: TGCGCCAGCAGCTTCGGACAGACGAATTCACCCCTCCACTTT; CDR3 protein: CASSFGQTNSPLHF
J gene: TRBJ2-7; CDR3 length: 19; V gene: TRBV27; D gene: TRBD2; clone size: -; CDR3 DNA: TGTGCCAGCAGTTCAACGAGGGGGACTAGCGGGGGGAGGGAACTAGAGCAGTACTTC; CDR3 protein: CASSSTRGTSGGRELEQYF
J gene: TRBJ2-7; CDR3 length: 15; V gene: TRBV19; D gene: TRBD1; clone size: -; CDR3 DNA: TGTGCCAGTAGTCAATACAACAGGGGACCCTACGAGCAGTACTTC; CDR3 protein: CASSQYNRGPYEQYF